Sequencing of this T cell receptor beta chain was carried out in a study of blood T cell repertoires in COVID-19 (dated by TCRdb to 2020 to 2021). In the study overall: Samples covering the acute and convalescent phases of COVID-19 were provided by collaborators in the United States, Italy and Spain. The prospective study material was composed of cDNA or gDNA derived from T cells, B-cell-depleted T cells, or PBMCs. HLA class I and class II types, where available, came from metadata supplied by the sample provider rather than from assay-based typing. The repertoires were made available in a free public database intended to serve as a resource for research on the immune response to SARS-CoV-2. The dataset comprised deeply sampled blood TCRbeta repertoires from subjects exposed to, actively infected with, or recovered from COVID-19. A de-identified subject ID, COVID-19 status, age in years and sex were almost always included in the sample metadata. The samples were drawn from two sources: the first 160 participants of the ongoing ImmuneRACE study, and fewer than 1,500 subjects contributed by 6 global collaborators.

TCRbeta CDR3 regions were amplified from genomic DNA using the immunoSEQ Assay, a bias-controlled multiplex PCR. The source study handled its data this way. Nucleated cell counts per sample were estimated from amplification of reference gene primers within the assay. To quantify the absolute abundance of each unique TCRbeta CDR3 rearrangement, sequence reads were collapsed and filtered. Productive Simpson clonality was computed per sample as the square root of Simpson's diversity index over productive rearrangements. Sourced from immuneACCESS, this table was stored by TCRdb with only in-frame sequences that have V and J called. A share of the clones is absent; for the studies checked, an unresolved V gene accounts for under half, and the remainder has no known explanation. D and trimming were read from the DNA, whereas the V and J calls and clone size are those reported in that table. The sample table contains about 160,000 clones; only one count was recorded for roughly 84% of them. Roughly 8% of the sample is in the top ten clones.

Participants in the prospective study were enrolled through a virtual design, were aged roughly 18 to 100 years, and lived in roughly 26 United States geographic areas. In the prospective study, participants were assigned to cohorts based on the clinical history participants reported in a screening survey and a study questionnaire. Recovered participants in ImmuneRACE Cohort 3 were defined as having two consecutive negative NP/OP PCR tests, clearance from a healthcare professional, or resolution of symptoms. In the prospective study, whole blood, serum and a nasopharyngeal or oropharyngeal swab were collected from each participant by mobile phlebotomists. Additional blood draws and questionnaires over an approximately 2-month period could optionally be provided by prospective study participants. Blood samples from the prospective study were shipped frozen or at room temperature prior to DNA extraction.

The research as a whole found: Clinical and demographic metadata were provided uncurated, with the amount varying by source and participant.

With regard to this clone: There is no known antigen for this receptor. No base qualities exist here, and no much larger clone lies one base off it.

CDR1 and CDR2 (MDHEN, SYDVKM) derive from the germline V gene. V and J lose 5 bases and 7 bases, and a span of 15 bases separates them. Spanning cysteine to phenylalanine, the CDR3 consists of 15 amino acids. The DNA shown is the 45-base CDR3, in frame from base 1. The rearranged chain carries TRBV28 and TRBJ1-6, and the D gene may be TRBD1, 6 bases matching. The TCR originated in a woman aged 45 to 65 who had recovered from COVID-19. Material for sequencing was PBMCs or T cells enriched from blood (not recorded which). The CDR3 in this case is CASSRKGQPNSPLHF. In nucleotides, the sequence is TGTGCCAGCAGTCGTAAAGGACAGCCGAATTCACCCCTCCACTTT. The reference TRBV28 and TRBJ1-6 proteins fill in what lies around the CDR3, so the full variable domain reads DVKVTQSSRYLVKRTGEKVFLECVQDMDHENMFWYRQDPGLGLRLIYFSYDVKMKEKGDIPEGYSVSREKKERFSLILESASTNQTSMYLCASSRKGQPNSPLHFGNGTRLTVT.